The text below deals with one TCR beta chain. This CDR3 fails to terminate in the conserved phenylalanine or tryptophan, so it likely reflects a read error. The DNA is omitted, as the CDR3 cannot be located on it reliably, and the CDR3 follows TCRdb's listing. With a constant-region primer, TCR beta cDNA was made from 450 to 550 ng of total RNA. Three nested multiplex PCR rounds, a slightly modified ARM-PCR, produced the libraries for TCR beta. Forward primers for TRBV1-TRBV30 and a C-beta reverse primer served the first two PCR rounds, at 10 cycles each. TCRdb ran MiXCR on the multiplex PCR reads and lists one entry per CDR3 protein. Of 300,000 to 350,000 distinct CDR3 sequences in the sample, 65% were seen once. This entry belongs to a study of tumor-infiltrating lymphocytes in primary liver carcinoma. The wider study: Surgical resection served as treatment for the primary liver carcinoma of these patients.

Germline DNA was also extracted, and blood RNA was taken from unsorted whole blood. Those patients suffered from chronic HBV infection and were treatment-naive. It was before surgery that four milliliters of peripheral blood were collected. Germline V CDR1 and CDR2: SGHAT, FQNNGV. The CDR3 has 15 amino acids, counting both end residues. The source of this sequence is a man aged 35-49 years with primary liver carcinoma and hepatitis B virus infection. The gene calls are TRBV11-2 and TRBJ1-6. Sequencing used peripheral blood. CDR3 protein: CASSSQYGVNSPLHV.